The entry that follows covers one TCR beta chain sequence. This entry belongs to a study of T cells in Graves' hyperthyroidism and ophthalmopathy. Across the whole study: Peripheral blood was obtained at initial diagnosis, preceding any treatment.

Amplification targeted TCR beta CDR3 regions from RNA transcripts. In the first-round RT-PCR of the TCR CDR3, the HTBI primer set was used. A single record per CDR3 protein comes from TCRdb applying MiXCR to the multiplex PCR reads. The sample lists hundreds of thousands of distinct CDR3 sequences; less than 25% were seen once. The J segment lost 1 base and the V segment lost 5 bases, leaving 6 bases of the junction unmatched. CDR1 is SGHAT, CDR2 FQNNGV, per germline. This CDR3 has 16 residues. Sequenced input: blood. V is TRBV11-2 and J is TRBJ2-5; TRBD2 agrees at 11 bases. The TCR sequence derives from a man aged 25 to 40 with Graves' ophthalmopathy. CDR3 in DNA: TGTGCCAGCAGCCGTTTTAGCGGGAGGGCCCAAGAGACCCAGTACTTC. It is translated as CASSRFSGRAQETQYF.